This note documents a single T cell receptor beta chain sequence. No antigen is known for it. Base quality data are lacking; no much larger clone is found one base away. Different DNA sequences within this sample yield the same CDR3. This sample was taken from a study of shared clonotypes between healthy human individuals (dated by TCRdb to the early 2020s). In the study overall: The cohort included three men and a couple of women between 18 and 49 years of age. For each donor, CD4 naive and CD4 memory were each run on three plates, CD8 naive on two plates, and CD8 memory on one plate. To estimate repertoire size and how much clonotypes are shared between individuals, the study performed deep sequencing of blood TCR repertoires from about five healthy adults. Different laboratories and diverse techniques were used to prepare libraries and sequence TCR repertoires, to increase sequencing depth and limit assay-specific biases. Each donor's leukapheresis produced roughly between roughly 0.85 and 10 billion PBMCs.

Study-level results and caveats: Compared with non-shared clonotypes, clonotypes shared by all four sorted-subset donors had higher generation probabilities. Across a few donors, roughly 5.4% of naive CD4, roughly 3.4% of naive CD8, under 2.5% of memory CD4, and 0.3% to 0.45% of memory CD8 clonotypes were shared. Estimated clonotype richness was generally larger for naive than for memory subsets. Rarefaction of sorted-subset datasets indicated incomplete sequencing despite the large sequencing depth. Sampling was limited to blood, and TCR repertoires in tissue likely differ from TCR repertoires in blood. The genetic and exposure-history diversity represented was limited by the small number of donors. Pairwise subsampling led to the expectation that sequencing depth would affect the degree of clonotype sharing among donors.

The germline V gene sets CDR1 to SNHLY and CDR2 to FYNNEI. Including the terminal cysteine and phenylalanine, the CDR3 comprises 12 residues. This entry keeps only the CDR3 DNA: 36 bases, framed from base 1. V gives up 6 bases and J gives up 7 bases, and the segment between their germline ends measures 10 bases. TCR CDR3 regions were amplified from genomic DNA by multiplex PCR using the deep immunoSEQ assay. Extracted genomic DNA from each cell subset was distributed evenly across all wells of several immunoSEQ 96-well plates, and each plate was treated as a replicate. Each replicate PCR for sorted subsets received about 200 ng genomic DNA, equal to 28,000 or so T cell genomes. Purified libraries were quantified with a Qubit 3.0 fluorometer, sized on a Bioanalyzer 2100, and re-quantified with the KAPA Library Quantification kit. Every immunoSEQ 96-well plate was sequenced on a dedicated single-read 150-cycle Illumina NextSeq 550 flow cell. Per the original workflow: Because the immunoSEQ output included only junctional sequences and no quality scores, the filtering could not be the same as the filtering used for full-length reads. Sequences were annotated with PyIR, a Python wrapper for IgBLAST v1.9, and V/J genes and CDR3 were assigned using IMGT germline references. Reads with weak V/J assignments (E-value above 1e-6), missing CDR3, stop codons, out-of-frame junctions, or ambiguous translated residues were removed. A V3J clonotype was defined by an identical inferred V gene, J gene, and CDR3 amino acid sequence. The percentage overlap between two repertoires was calculated by dividing the number of shared unique clonotypes by the size of the smaller repertoire. RTK rarefaction, the Chao1 estimator, and Recon v2.1 estimates of unobserved clonotypes were used to assess repertoire richness. OLGA was used to compute generation probabilities for all TCRbeta clonotypes that the gDNA method yielded from several donors. Sourced from immuneACCESS, this table was stored by TCRdb with only in-frame sequences that have V and J called. A share of the clones is absent; for the studies checked, an unresolved V gene accounts for under half, and the remainder has no known explanation. V, J and clone size were drawn from that table, and D and trimming were deduced from the DNA. The sample table lists under 2,500,000 clones, approximately 96% of them with a count of one. The ten largest clones take up 0.13% of the sample.

Donors were healthy HIV-negative adults with no recently reported acute infections or vaccinations. Every donor was a Caucasian adult residing in Nashville, Tennessee, USA. Magnetic negative selection was used to enrich CD4+ T cells, after which naive cells were positively selected on CD45RA and the negative fraction became the memory subset. Blood was collected by leukapheresis, and PBMCs were isolated by Ficoll-Histopaque density gradient centrifugation and then cryopreserved in liquid nitrogen vapor phase. Analytical flow cytometry was used to check the purity and quantity of each magnetically sorted T cell population. Genomic DNA was isolated from each sorted fraction and quantified by UV absorbance on a Nanodrop 2000c.

The clonotype comes from a young man in good health. The chain couples TRBV2 to TRBJ2-1; perhaps TRBD1 is the D gene, with 5 bases matching. Sequenced: naive CD4+ T cells sorted from blood. The intended sense of this specimen's cell subset or site label: CD45RA+ positively selected. The sequence in DNA is TGTGCCAGCAGGGTTAGGGGAAATGAGCAGTTCTTC. Translated, this gives CASRVRGNEQFF.